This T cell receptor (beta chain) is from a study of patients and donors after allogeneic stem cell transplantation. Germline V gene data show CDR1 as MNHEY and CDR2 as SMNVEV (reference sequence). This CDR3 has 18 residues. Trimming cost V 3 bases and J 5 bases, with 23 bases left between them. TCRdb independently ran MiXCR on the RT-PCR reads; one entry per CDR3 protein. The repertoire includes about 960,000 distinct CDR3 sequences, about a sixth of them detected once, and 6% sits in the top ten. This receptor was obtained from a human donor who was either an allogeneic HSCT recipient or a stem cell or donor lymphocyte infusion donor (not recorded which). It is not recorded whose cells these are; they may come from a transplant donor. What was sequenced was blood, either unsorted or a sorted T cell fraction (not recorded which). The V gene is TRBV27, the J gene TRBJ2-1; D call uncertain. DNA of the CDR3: TGTGCCAGCAGTTTGAGAGGAAGAGAGACGCGTTACGACAATGAGCAGTTCTTC. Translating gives CASSLRGRETRYDNEQFF.